This entry describes one T cell receptor (beta chain). Under the authors' procedure: The assay estimated nucleated cells by amplifying reference gene primers. Data came from immunoSEQ multiplex PCR; TCRdb stores just in-frame clones and leaves some out. V and J calls and clone size are given by that table; D and trimming were obtained from the DNA. The sample has 250,000 to 350,000 clones; roughly 90% are singletons. These data come from a study of blood T cell repertoires in COVID-19. In the study overall: Some COVID-19 samples were acute and others convalescent; all came from the United States, Italy and Spain. Sources were T cells, B-cell-depleted T cells, or PBMCs; the material itself was cDNA or gDNA.

Per germline, CDR1 KGHSH and CDR2 LQKENI. The CDR3 runs to 12 residues. V lost 5 bases to trimming and J lost 3 bases, with 8 bases between them. J is TRBJ2-7 and V is TRBV18; D might be TRBD1 (6 bases). The sequence was obtained from a man between 18 and 35 years old with active or convalescent COVID-19. The sequenced sample consisted of peripheral blood. CDR3 bases: TGTGCCAGCTCATTACAGGGCTACGAGCAGTACTTC. It yields the protein CASSLQGYEQYF.